This entry lists 15 T cell receptor beta chains sequenced from one sample in a study of blood T cell repertoires in COVID-19. The data were produced by immunoSEQ multiplex PCR, yet TCRdb's version contains in-frame clones alone and is incomplete. The sample consists of 150,000 to 200,000 clones, less than 90% of them appearing once. Input material: peripheral blood. These receptors were collected from a woman aged 70-85 years with COVID-19, enrolled during active disease.

The genes are TRBV4-3 and TRBJ2-7, with 8 bases matching TRBD2. Germline assignment: CDR1 LGHNA and CDR2 YSLEER. The CDR3 runs to 18 residues. V dropped 0 bases and J dropped 2; count of bases not matched to a gene: 12. This CDR3 is CASSQEIGVGTRAYEQYF. The CDR3 region has the DNA TGCGCCAGCAGCCAAGAAATTGGCGTGGGGACTAGAGCCTACGAGCAGTACTTC.

The V gene is TRBV5-1, the J gene TRBJ1-2; D gene ambiguous. Trimming stripped 3 bases from V and 0 bases from J, with 9 bases between. In germline, CDR1 is SGHRS, CDR2 YFSETQ. The length of the CDR3 is 14 residues. CDR3 DNA: TGCGCCAGCAGCTCCGAAACACCTAACTATGGCTACACCTTC. This gives the protein CASSSETPNYGYTF.

As DNA, the CDR3 is TGTGCCAGCAGACCACAGGGGAGTTCTAATGAAAAACTGTTTTTT. Protein sequence: CASRPQGSSNEKLFF. The chain has TRBV3-1 (or the pseudogene TRBV3-2) and TRBJ1-4; 7 nucleotides agree with TRBD1. The CDR3 has 15 residues. Germline lookup yields CDR1 LGHDT and CDR2 YNNKEL (reference sequence). Trimming cost V 6 bases and J 3 bases; bases outside gene matches: 7.

V and J are TRBV19 and TRBJ1-5; maybe TRBD1 (6 bases). The germline V and J ends were trimmed by 7 bases and 2 bases, with 18 bases remaining between them. CDR1 is LNHDA and CDR2 is SQIVND in the germline V gene (reference sequence). The CDR3 is 16 residues long. The CDR3 DNA follows: TGTGCCAGTAACCAAGGGGGGGCGTGGGGCAATCAGCCCCAGCATTTT. Translation gives CASNQGGAWGNQPQHF.

The rearrangement links TRBV7-2 to TRBJ2-7; 7 positions match TRBD2. J lost 0 bases, V lost 5 bases, and 4 bases had no gene match. The germline gives CDR1 SGHTA, CDR2 FQGNSA. The CDR3 length is 14 residues. This chain's CDR3 is CASSRDYSSYEQYF. For the CDR3, the DNA is TGTGCCAGCAGCCGGGACTACTCCTCCTACGAGCAGTACTTC.

This clone has a handful of counts. This chain joins TRBV11-2 and TRBJ2-1, with TRBD2 identical over 13 bases. The CDR3 length is 17 residues. The trim removed 3 bases at V and 0 bases at J, leaving 2 bases unmatched. CDR1 and CDR2 (germline): SGHAT, FQNNGV. Here the CDR3 DNA reads TGTGCCAGCAGCTTGCGGACTAGCGGGAGCTCCTACAATGAGCAGTTCTTC. Translation: CASSLRTSGSSYNEQFF.

The rearrangement joins TRBV27 to TRBJ2-3; 13 bases agree with TRBD2. This CDR3 region has 18 residues. V shed 6 bases, J shed 4 bases, and the junction held 13 bases outside the gene matches. Germline CDR1 and CDR2: MNHEY and SMNVEV (reference sequence). This CDR3 is CASRDTSGRAKGADTQYF. CDR3 bases: TGTGCCAGCAGGGATACTAGCGGGAGGGCCAAGGGCGCAGATACGCAGTATTTT.

This clone was observed a few times. The chain combines TRBV19 with TRBJ1-5; TRBD1 is a possible D gene (6 bases). CDR3 length equals 16 residues. With 5 bases removed from V and 6 bases from J, the gap between germline ends came to 20 bases. The germline V gene encodes CDR1 LNHDA and CDR2 SQIVND (reference sequence). The CDR3 loop is CASSGFGTPAGQPQHF. CDR3 sequence (DNA): TGTGCCAGTAGTGGGTTCGGGACACCGGCCGGTCAGCCCCAGCATTTT.

The chain combines TRBV2 with TRBJ1-4, with D perhaps TRBD1 (6 bases). V was pared by 5 bases and J by 0 bases, with 10 bases between. Germline CDR1 SNHLY, CDR2 FYNNEI. The CDR3 runs to 15 residues. In DNA form, the CDR3 reads TGTGCCAGCAGTCAACGGACAGCAACTAATGAAAAACTGTTTTTT. The encoded protein is CASSQRTATNEKLFF.

Only a few counts were recorded for this clone. The V call is TRBV27, the J call TRBJ2-1; the match to TRBD2 covers 14 bases. CDR1 and CDR2 from the germline V gene are MNHEY and SMNVEV (reference sequence). This CDR3 has 20 amino acids. V was clipped by 3 bases and J by 0 bases; unmatched bases: 10. This CDR3 reads CASSLAPGLAGEGSYNEQFF. The DNA of the CDR3 is TGTGCCAGCAGTTTGGCCCCGGGACTAGCGGGAGAGGGCTCCTACAATGAGCAGTTCTTC.

V gene TRBV28 combines with J gene TRBJ2-7; possible D gene TRBD2, 6 bases. Looked up from germline, CDR1 is MDHEN and CDR2 is SYDVKM. There are 15 residues in the CDR3. V was cut by 4 bases and J by 0 bases, with 13 bases left in between. CDR3: CASSSLASSSYEQYF. The CDR3 bases are TGTGCCAGCAGTTCTCTAGCGTCCAGCTCCTACGAGCAGTACTTC.

This CDR3 reads CASSTPGQAIYGYTF. Here the CDR3 DNA reads TGTGCCAGCAGCACGCCCGGACAGGCGATCTATGGCTACACCTTC. The V gene is TRBV21-1, the J gene TRBJ1-2; the table's TRBD1 call for D was not verified on the DNA. TRBV21-1 is annotated as a pseudogene. The CDR3 covers 15 residues.

This clone was counted once. The genes are TRBV5-1 and TRBJ2-4, with 7 bases matching TRBD2. The CDR3 spans 15 residues. Germline lookup yields CDR1 SGHRS and CDR2 YFSETQ. Losses at the gene ends were 0 bases for V and 9 bases for J; bases not matched to a gene: 9. CDR3 sequence (DNA): TGCGCCAGCAGCTTGGCCGGAAGCGGGAAAGGCATTCAGTACTTC. This gives the protein CASSLAGSGKGIQYF.

The chain combines TRBV28 with TRBJ1-2; 8 bases line up with TRBD1. The CDR3 is 13 residues long. Per the germline V gene, CDR1 is MDHEN and CDR2 is SYDVKM. The junction had 7 bases not matched to a gene; V was cut back by 6 bases and J by 7 bases. CDR3 protein: CASRTQGVLGYTF. CDR3 DNA sequence: TGTGCCAGCAGGACACAGGGGGTCCTTGGCTACACCTTC.

The chain recombines TRBV11-2 with TRBJ1-2; 9 positions agree with TRBD1. The V segment lost 5 bases and the J segment 8 bases; nucleotides outside the gene matches: 6. CDR3 size: 13 residues. Germline V gene data show CDR1 as SGHAT and CDR2 as FQNNGV. The CDR3 here is CASSPTGGGGYTF. In DNA, the CDR3 is TGTGCCAGCAGCCCCACAGGGGGCGGAGGCTACACCTTC. The full variable domain, rest sourced from reference TRBV11-2 and TRBJ1-2, is EAGVAQSPRYKIIEKRQSVAFWCNPISGHATLYWYQQILGQGPKLLIQFQNNGVVDDSQLPKDRFSAERLKGVDSTLKIQPAKLEDSAVYLCASSPTGGGGYTFGSGTRLTVV.